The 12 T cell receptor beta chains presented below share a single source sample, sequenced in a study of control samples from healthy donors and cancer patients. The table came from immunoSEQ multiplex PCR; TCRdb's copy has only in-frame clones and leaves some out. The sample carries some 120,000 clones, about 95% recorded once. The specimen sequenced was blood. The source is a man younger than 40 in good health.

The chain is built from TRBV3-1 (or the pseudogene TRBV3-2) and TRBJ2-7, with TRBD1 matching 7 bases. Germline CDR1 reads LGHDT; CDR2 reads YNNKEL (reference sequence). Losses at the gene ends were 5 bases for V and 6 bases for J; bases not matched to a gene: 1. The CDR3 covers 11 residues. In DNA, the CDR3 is TGTGCCAGCAGCGACAGGGTCGAGCAGTACTTC. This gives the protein CASSDRVEQYF.

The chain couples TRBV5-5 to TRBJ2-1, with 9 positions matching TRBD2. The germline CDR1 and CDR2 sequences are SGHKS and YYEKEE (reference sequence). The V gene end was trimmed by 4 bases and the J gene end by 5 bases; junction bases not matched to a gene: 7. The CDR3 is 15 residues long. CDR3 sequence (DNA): TGTGCCAGCAGCCCTCGACTAGCGGAGGACAATGAGCAGTTCTTC. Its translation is CASSPRLAEDNEQFF.

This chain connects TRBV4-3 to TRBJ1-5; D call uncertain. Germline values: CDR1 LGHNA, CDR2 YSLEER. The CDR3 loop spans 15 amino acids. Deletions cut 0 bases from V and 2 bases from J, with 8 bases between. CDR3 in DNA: TGCGCCAGCAGCCAAGATGCGAGGGGCAATCAGCCCCAGCATTTT. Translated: CASSQDARGNQPQHF.

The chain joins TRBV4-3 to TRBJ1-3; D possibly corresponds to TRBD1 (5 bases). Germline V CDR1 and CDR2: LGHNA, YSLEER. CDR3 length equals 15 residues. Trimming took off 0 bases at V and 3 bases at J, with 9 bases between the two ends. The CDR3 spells CASSQDRGYGNTIYF. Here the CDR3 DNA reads TGCGCCAGCAGCCAAGATAGGGGTTATGGAAACACCATATATTTT.

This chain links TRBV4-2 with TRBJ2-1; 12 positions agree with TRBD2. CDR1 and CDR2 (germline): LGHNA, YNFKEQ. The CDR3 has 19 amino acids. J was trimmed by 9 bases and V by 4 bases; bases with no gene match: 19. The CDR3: CASSLSGDLAGGLLSEQFF. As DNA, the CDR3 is TGTGCCAGCAGCCTTTCCGGGGACCTAGCGGGGGGGCTTTTGAGTGAGCAGTTCTTC.

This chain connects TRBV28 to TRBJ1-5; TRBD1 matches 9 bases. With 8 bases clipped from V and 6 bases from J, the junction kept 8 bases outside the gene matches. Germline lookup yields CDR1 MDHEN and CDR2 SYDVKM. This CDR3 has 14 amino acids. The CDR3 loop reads CASGYRTGVQPQHF. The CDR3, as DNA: TGTGCCAGCGGCTATCGGACAGGGGTTCAGCCCCAGCATTTT.

The CDR3 loop reads CASSVDSGGTGELFF. The DNA for the CDR3 is TGTGCCAGCAGCGTAGACAGCGGGGGCACCGGGGAGCTGTTTTTT. The rearrangement joins TRBV9 to TRBJ2-2; 8 positions agree with TRBD2. Germline assignment: CDR1 SGDLS and CDR2 YYNGEE. V was pared by 0 bases and J by 4 bases, with 2 bases of the junction left unmatched. This CDR3 spans 15 amino acids.

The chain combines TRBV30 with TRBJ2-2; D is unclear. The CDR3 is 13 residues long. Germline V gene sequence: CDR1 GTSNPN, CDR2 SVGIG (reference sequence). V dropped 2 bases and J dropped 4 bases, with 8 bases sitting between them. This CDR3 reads CAWSFRSTGELFF. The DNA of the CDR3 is TGTGCCTGGAGTTTCCGGAGCACCGGGGAGCTGTTTTTT.

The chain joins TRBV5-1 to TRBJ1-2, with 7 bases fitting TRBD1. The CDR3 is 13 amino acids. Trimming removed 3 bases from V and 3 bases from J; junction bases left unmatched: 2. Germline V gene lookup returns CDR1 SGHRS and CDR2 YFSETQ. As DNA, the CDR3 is TGCGCCAGCAGCTGGGACAGAGACTATGGCTACACCTTC. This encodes CASSWDRDYGYTF.

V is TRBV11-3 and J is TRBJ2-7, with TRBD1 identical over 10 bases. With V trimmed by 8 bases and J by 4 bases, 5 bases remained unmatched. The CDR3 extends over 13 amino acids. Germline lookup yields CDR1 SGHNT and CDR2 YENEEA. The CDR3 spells CASGRTGGYEQYF. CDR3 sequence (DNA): TGTGCCAGCGGCCGGACAGGGGGGTACGAGCAGTACTTC.

The CDR3 reads CASSQERGNSYEQYF. DNA of the CDR3: TGCGCCAGCAGCCAAGAACGGGGGAATTCCTACGAGCAGTACTTC. The chain uses TRBV4-1 and TRBJ2-7; tentatively, D is TRBD2 (6 bases). CDR3 length equals 15 residues. Germline-derived CDR1 and CDR2 are MGHRA and YSYEKL. V lost 0 bases and J 1 base, leaving 10 bases between the germline ends.

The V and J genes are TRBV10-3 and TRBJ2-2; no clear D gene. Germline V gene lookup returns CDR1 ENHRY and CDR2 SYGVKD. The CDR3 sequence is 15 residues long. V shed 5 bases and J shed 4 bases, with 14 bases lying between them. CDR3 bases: TGTGCCATCAGTTCGGCCGGCTATGGCACCGGGGAGCTGTTTTTT. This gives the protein CAISSAGYGTGELFF.